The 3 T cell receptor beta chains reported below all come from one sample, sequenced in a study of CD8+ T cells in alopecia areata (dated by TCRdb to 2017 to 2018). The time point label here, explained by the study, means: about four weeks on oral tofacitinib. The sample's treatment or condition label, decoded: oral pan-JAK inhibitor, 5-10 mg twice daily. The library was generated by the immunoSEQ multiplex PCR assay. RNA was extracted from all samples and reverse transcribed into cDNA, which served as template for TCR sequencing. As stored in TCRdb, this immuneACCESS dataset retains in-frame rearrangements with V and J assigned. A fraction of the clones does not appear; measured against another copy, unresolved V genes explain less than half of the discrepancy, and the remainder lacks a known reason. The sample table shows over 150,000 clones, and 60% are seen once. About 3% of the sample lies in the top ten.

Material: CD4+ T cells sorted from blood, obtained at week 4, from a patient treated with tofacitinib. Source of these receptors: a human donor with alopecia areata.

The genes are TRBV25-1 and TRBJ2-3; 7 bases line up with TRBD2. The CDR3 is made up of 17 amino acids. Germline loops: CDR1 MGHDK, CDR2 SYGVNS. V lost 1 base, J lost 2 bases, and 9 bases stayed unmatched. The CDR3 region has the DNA TGTGCCAGCAGTGAATTGGGGGGGACGGCTTCCACAGATACGCAGTATTTT. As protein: CASSELGGTASTDTQYF.

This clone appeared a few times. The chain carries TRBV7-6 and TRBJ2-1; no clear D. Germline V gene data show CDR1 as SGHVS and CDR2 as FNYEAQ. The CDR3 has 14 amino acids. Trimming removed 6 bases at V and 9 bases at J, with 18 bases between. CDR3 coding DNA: TGTGCCAGCAGGGGTACCGGGCCGAGGAGTGAGCAGTTCTTC. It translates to CASRGTGPRSEQFF.

CDR3 loop: CAITRGPTNTGELFF. The CDR3 nucleotides are TGTGCCATTACGAGGGGTCCAACGAACACCGGGGAGCTGTTTTTT. This chain links TRBV7-2 with TRBJ2-2; D is possibly TRBD1 or TRBD2 (5 bases each). Trimming cost V 10 bases and J 0 bases, with 15 bases left between them. The CDR3 runs 15 residues. Germline V lookup: CDR1 SGHTA, CDR2 FQGNSA.